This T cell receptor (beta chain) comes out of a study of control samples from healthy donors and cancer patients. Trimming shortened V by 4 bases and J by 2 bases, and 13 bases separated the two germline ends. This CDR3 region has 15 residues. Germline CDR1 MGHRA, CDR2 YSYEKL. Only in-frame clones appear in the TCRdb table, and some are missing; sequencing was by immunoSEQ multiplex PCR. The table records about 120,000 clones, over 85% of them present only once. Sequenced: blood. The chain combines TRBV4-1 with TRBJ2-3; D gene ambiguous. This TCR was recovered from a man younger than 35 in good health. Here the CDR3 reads CASSPTQTFTDTQYF. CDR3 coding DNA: TGCGCCAGCAGCCCAACCCAGACTTTCACAGATACGCAGTATTTT.